This T cell receptor (beta chain) comes out of a study of blood T cell repertoires in COVID-19. Across the whole study: Samples taken during acute and convalescent COVID-19 were collected in the United States, Italy and Spain.

Original methodology: Counts of nucleated cells, estimated from reference gene primer amplification, were obtained. The assay was immunoSEQ multiplex PCR, and TCRdb's table has in-frame clones only and misses some. The V and J calls and the clone size are those of that table, but D and trimming were determined from the DNA. The sample lists some 46,000 clones, over 75% occurring once. This clone was observed a few times. V dropped 4 bases and J dropped 7; count of bases not matched to a gene: 4. Germline V gene lookup returns CDR1 MNHEY and CDR2 SMNVEV (reference sequence). CDR3 size: 15 residues. The clonotype was recovered from a man aged 45-65 years with acute or convalescent COVID-19. Sequences were obtained from peripheral blood. The V call is TRBV27, the J call TRBJ2-2, with 12 positions matching TRBD2. The CDR3 sequence: CASSSRLAGVGELFF. The CDR3 DNA sequence: TGTGCCAGCAGTTCGAGACTAGCGGGGGTCGGGGAGCTGTTTTTT.